A selection of T cell receptor beta chains follows, all from one sample in a study of blood T cell repertoires in COVID-19. Only in-frame clones appear in the TCRdb table, and some are missing; sequencing was by immunoSEQ multiplex PCR. The table has about 130,000 clones, roughly 85% seen once; the top ten hold less than 8.5%. The sample taken for sequencing was peripheral blood. All receptors derive from a man older than 75 with active or convalescent COVID-19. Both conserved end residues are part of each CDR3. Each record gives: V gene, D gene, J gene, clone size, CDR3 protein, CDR3 DNA. A D gene is named only where the DNA matches it firmly. Only some rows state a clone size, as once, few, many or a class for expanded clones.

v_call: TRBV6-4
d_call: .
j_call: TRBJ1-5
clone_size: .
cdr3_aa: CASSVDGNQPQHF
cdr3_nt: TGTGCCAGCAGTGTAGACGGGAATCAGCCCCAGCATTTT

v_call: TRBV5-1
d_call: TRBD2
j_call: TRBJ2-1
clone_size: .
cdr3_aa: CASSPGGDGSYNEQFF
cdr3_nt: TGCGCCAGCAGCCCCGGGGGGGACGGGTCCTACAATGAGCAGTTCTTC

v_call: TRBV29-1
d_call: .
j_call: TRBJ1-4
clone_size: .
cdr3_aa: CSVEDLRSNEKLFF
cdr3_nt: TGCAGCGTTGAAGATCTCCGGAGTAATGAAAAACTGTTTTTT

v_call: TRBV5-5
d_call: TRBD2
j_call: TRBJ2-3
clone_size: .
cdr3_aa: CASSPRWLAGRDTQYF
cdr3_nt: TGTGCCAGCAGCCCCCGGTGGCTAGCGGGAAGAGATACGCAGTATTTT

v_call: TRBV15
d_call: TRBD2
j_call: TRBJ2-3
clone_size: few
cdr3_aa: CATSRGRTSGSREGADTQYF
cdr3_nt: TGTGCCACCAGCAGAGGGCGAACTAGCGGGAGTAGAGAGGGTGCAGATACGCAGTATTTT

v_call: TRBV5-1
d_call: .
j_call: TRBJ1-5
clone_size: .
cdr3_aa: CASSLTGTSPNQPQHF
cdr3_nt: TGCGCCAGCAGCTTGACCGGGACATCGCCTAATCAGCCCCAGCATTTT

v_call: TRBV4-1
d_call: TRBD2
j_call: TRBJ2-7
clone_size: medium-sized
cdr3_aa: CASSQTIPLAGNSYEQYF
cdr3_nt: TGCGCCAGCAGCCAAACTATTCCTCTAGCGGGAAACTCCTACGAGCAGTACTTC

v_call: TRBV5-1
d_call: TRBD1
j_call: TRBJ2-7
clone_size: .
cdr3_aa: CASSLGGQGAYEQYF
cdr3_nt: TGCGCCAGCAGCTTGGGTGGACAGGGGGCCTACGAGCAGTACTTC

v_call: TRBV4-2
d_call: .
j_call: TRBJ1-2
clone_size: .
cdr3_aa: CASSQDRGRETFSYGYTF
cdr3_nt: TGTGCCAGCAGCCAAGACCGCGGCAGGGAAACGTTCAGCTATGGCTACACCTTC

v_call: TRBV28
d_call: TRBD1
j_call: TRBJ2-7
clone_size: .
cdr3_aa: CASSFSDRDYEQYF
cdr3_nt: TGTGCCAGCAGTTTTAGCGACAGGGACTACGAGCAGTACTTC

v_call: TRBV5-8
d_call: .
j_call: TRBJ1-1
clone_size: .
cdr3_aa: CASSLRTVRNTEAFF
cdr3_nt: TGTGCCAGCAGCTTGCGGACAGTACGGAACACTGAAGCTTTCTTT

v_call: TRBV7-2
d_call: TRBD1
j_call: TRBJ1-1
clone_size: .
cdr3_aa: CASSPDRVHTEAFF
cdr3_nt: TGTGCCAGCAGCCCGGACAGGGTTCACACTGAAGCTTTCTTT

v_call: TRBV7-9
d_call: .
j_call: TRBJ1-1
clone_size: .
cdr3_aa: CASSLVIGENTEAFF
cdr3_nt: TGTGCCAGCAGCTTAGTCATAGGGGAGAACACTGAAGCTTTCTTT

v_call: TRBV18
d_call: TRBD1
j_call: TRBJ1-4
clone_size: once
cdr3_aa: CASSPGQDNEKLFF
cdr3_nt: TGTGCCAGCTCACCGGGACAGGATAATGAAAAACTGTTTTTT

v_call: TRBV5-4
d_call: .
j_call: TRBJ2-1
clone_size: .
cdr3_aa: CASSLAGSGGVEQFF
cdr3_nt: TGTGCCAGCAGCTTGGCCGGGAGTGGTGGGGTTGAGCAGTTCTTC